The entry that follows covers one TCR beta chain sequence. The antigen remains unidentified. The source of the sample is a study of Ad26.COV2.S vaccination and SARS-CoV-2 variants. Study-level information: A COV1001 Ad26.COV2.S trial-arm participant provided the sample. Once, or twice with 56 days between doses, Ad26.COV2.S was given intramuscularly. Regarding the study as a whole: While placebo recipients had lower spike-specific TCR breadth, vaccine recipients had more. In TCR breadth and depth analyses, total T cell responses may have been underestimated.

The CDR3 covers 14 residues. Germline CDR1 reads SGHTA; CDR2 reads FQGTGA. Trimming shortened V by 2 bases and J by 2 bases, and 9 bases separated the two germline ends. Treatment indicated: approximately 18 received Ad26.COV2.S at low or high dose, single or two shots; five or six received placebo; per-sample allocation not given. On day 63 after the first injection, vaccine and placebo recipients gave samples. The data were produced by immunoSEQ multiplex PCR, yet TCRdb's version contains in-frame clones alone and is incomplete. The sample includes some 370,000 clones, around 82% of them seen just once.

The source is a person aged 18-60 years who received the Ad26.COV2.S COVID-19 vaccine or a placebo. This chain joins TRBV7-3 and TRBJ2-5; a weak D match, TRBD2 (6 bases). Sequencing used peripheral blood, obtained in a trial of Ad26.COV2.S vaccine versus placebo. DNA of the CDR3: TGTGCCAGCAGCTTAGGGCTAGCGCAAGAGACCCAGTACTTC. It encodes CASSLGLAQETQYF.